The TCR beta chain described here comes from a study of OX40 agonist ivuxolimab in advanced cancers. Measured with immunoSEQ multiplex PCR; TCRdb has only the in-frame clones, and not every one. The table lists 78,000 or so clones, about 93% of them singletons. Germline V CDR1 and CDR2: SEHNR, FQNEAQ (reference sequence). The CDR3 is made up of 10 amino acids. With respect to this clone: At one end, the junction sequence differs from germline, possibly due to a read error.

The sample consisted of CD4+ or CD8+ T cells sorted from blood, taken in a trial of the OX40 agonist ivuxolimab. This chain uses TRBV7-9 with TRBJ2-4; D unresolved. The sequence came from an adult with an advanced solid tumor such as melanoma, head and neck, liver or kidney cancer. CDR3 sequence (DNA): TGTGCCAGCAGCGGTAAAACGCCTAGCTTC. It specifies CASSGKTPSF.